The 16 T cell receptor beta chains in this list originate from one sample, sequenced in a study of cytomegalovirus exposure and HLA in healthy donors listed by TCRdb under 2017. Libraries came from the immunoSEQ multiplex PCR assay. Held by TCRdb, this immuneACCESS table contains in-frame sequences only and omits some clones. Under half of the omission traces to an unresolved V gene where checked; the cause of the rest is unknown. This sample comprises about 220,000 clones, over 80% of them detected only once. Roughly 1% of the sample comes from the top ten. What was sequenced was PBMCs. The receptor source for this set is a woman between 18 and 30 years old in good health and CMV-seronegative.

This sequence joins TRBV5-4 and TRBJ2-6, with 9 bases fitting TRBD1. The CDR3 runs to 17 residues. V shed 4 bases, J shed 2 bases, and the junction held 7 bases outside the gene matches. Per the germline V gene, CDR1 is SGHNT and CDR2 is YYREEE (reference sequence). The CDR3 loop reads CASSGGTGRPGANVLTF. CDR3 nucleotide sequence: TGTGCCAGCAGCGGCGGGACAGGGAGACCTGGGGCCAACGTCCTGACTTTC.

The rearrangement links TRBV15 to TRBJ2-6; a weak D match, TRBD1 (6 bases). The CDR3 runs 16 residues. Trimming stripped 8 bases from V and 3 bases from J, with 17 bases between. Germline CDR1 and CDR2: LNHNV and YYDKDF (reference sequence). The CDR3 here is CATQRQGLGGANVLTF. CDR3 sequence (DNA): TGTGCCACCCAGAGGCAGGGGTTGGGTGGGGCCAACGTCCTGACTTTC.

J is TRBJ2-4 and V is TRBV29-1; TRBD1 agrees at 11 bases. In germline, CDR1 is SQVTM, CDR2 ANQGSEA. The CDR3 sequence is 14 residues long. Losses at the gene ends were 7 bases for V and 12 bases for J; bases not matched to a gene: 14. The CDR3 reads CSATNVPGQGDQYF. The CDR3 bases are TGCAGCGCGACCAATGTGCCGGGACAGGGGGATCAGTACTTC. The entire variable domain, with the rest obtained from reference TRBV29-1 and TRBJ2-4, is as follows: SAVISQKPSRDICQRGTSLTIQCQVDSQVTMMFWYRQQPGQSLTLIATANQGSEATYESGFVIDKFPISRPNLTFSTLTVSNMSPEDSSIYLCSATNVPGQGDQYFGAGTRLSVL.

The chain uses TRBV6-5 and TRBJ1-5; weak D call: TRBD1 (6 bases). CDR3 length: 13 residues. The germline CDR1 and CDR2 sequences are MNHEY and SVGAGI. Trimming left V 8 bases short and J 5 bases short, with 13 bases between. CDR3: CASGDYRDQPQHF. CDR3 DNA sequence: TGTGCCAGCGGAGATTACAGGGATCAGCCCCAGCATTTT.

The genes are TRBV6-1 and TRBJ2-7, with TRBD1 matching over 10 bases. CDR3 length: 13 residues. V lost 5 bases and J lost 8; bases outside the gene matches: 6. Germline V lookup: CDR1 MNHNS, CDR2 SASEGT. The CDR3 region is CASSPGQGSQQYF. The CDR3 DNA follows: TGTGCCAGCAGTCCGGGACAGGGGTCTCAGCAGTACTTC.

The chain recombines TRBV5-4 with TRBJ2-2, with 11 nucleotides matching TRBD2. The trim removed 2 bases at V and 4 bases at J, leaving 4 bases unmatched. CDR1 is SGHNT and CDR2 is YYREEE in the germline V gene (reference sequence). The CDR3 totals 16 residues. The DNA for the CDR3 is TGTGCCAGCAGCTTACCCGGACTAGCGGGCACCGGGGAGCTGTTTTTT. Translating gives CASSLPGLAGTGELFF.

This clone was observed a handful of times. J is TRBJ1-2 and V is TRBV10-3; tentatively, D is TRBD1 (5 bases). This CDR3 has 15 residues. Trimming cost V 2 bases and J 8 bases, with 18 bases left between them. Germline loops: CDR1 ENHRY, CDR2 SYGVKD. CDR3 sequence (DNA): TGTGCCATCAGTGAGCCTGGACGGGGGTGGAGAGGCTACACCTTC. Translated, it gives CAISEPGRGWRGYTF.

V is TRBV7-9 and J is TRBJ1-2; D might be TRBD1 (5 bases). The CDR3 covers 15 residues. V lost 2 bases and J 3 bases, leaving 13 bases between the germline ends. Germline CDR1 is SEHNR and CDR2 is FQNEAQ (reference sequence). CDR3 bases: TGTGCCAGCAGCTTACAGGGATCTCCAGACTATGGCTACACCTTC. It encodes CASSLQGSPDYGYTF.

The rearrangement joins TRBV10-3 to TRBJ1-1; D is uncertain. Germline V gene sequence: CDR1 ENHRY, CDR2 SYGVKD. The CDR3 is made up of 16 amino acids. The V end was cut by 4 bases, the J end by 1 base, with 16 bases between. The CDR3: CAISVMGDAPNTEAFF. CDR3 DNA: TGTGCCATCAGTGTAATGGGAGACGCACCGAACACTGAAGCTTTCTTT.

A word on this clone: Other DNA sequences within the sample encode an identical CDR3. This rearrangement joins TRBV19 to TRBJ2-7, with D perhaps TRBD1 (6 bases). The CDR3 extends over 12 amino acids. Germline values: CDR1 LNHDA, CDR2 SQIVND (reference sequence). V was clipped by 3 bases and J by 4 bases, with 7 bases between them. In DNA form, the CDR3 reads TGTGCCAGTAGTATCAGGGGTTACGAGCAGTACTTC. Its translation: CASSIRGYEQYF.

The V gene is TRBV30, the J gene TRBJ1-4; D gene unclear. Germline V lookup: CDR1 GTSNPN, CDR2 SVGIG (reference sequence). Trimming pared 0 bases from V and 8 bases from J, leaving 4 bases between. This CDR3 is built from 11 residues. The CDR3 nucleotides are TGTGCCTGGAGTGTCGTGGAAAAACTGTTTTTT. It specifies CAWSVVEKLFF.

V gene TRBV19 combines with J gene TRBJ2-3, with D hard to call. The V end lost 11 bases, the J end lost 4 bases, and 10 bases lay between the germline ends. The CDR3 totals 11 residues. Germline V CDR1 and CDR2: LNHDA, SQIVND (reference sequence). The CDR3: CAVVGPDTQYF. The DNA of the CDR3 is TGTGCCGTCGTCGGTCCAGATACGCAGTATTTT.

The chain recombines TRBV4-1 with TRBJ1-1; D perhaps matches TRBD1 (5 bases). The germline gives CDR1 MGHRA, CDR2 YSYEKL. V was clipped by 0 bases and J by 2 bases, with 16 bases between them. The length of the CDR3 is 17 residues. The CDR3 DNA follows: TGCGCCAGCAGCCAAGATCTTATCCTCAGGGCCAACACTGAAGCTTTCTTT. The encoded protein is CASSQDLILRANTEAFF.

The V gene is TRBV27, the J gene TRBJ1-1; 8 bases are shared with TRBD1. V lost 2 bases, J lost 6 bases, and 11 bases stayed unmatched. The CDR3 sequence is 16 residues long. Germline V CDR1 and CDR2: MNHEY, SMNVEV (reference sequence). CDR3 sequence reads: CASSLVRQGAGPEAFF. The DNA of the CDR3 is TGTGCCAGCAGTTTAGTGAGGCAGGGGGCCGGTCCTGAAGCTTTCTTT.

The CDR3 bases are TGTGCCATCAGTGAGTCTTATGGACAGGGTGACACTGAAGCTTTCTTT. Translating gives CAISESYGQGDTEAFF. V and J are TRBV10-3 and TRBJ1-1; TRBD1 agrees at 8 bases. J lost 3 bases, V lost 0 bases, and 6 bases had no gene match. The CDR3 is made up of 16 amino acids. Germline lookup yields CDR1 ENHRY and CDR2 SYGVKD.

Comments on this clone: Other DNA sequences in this sample translate to the same CDR3. The J gene is TRBJ1-1, the V gene TRBV30; a weak D match, TRBD1 (6 bases). V was pared by 1 base and J by 2 bases, with 11 bases between. CDR1 and CDR2 (germline): GTSNPN, SVGIG (reference sequence). The CDR3 runs to 14 residues. This CDR3 is CAWSGGRGNTEAFF. CDR3 nucleotide sequence: TGTGCCTGGAGTGGGGGCAGGGGAAACACTGAAGCTTTCTTT.